A selection of T cell receptor beta chains follows, all from one sample in a study of CD8 T cells in ankylosing spondylitis. One entry per CDR3 protein, called by TCRdb with MiXCR from the 5' RACE reads. The profile shows some 95,000 distinct CDR3 sequences, around 9.4% of them singletons. The sample consisted of blood, either unsorted or a sorted T cell fraction (not recorded which). The source is a male donor with ankylosing spondylitis or in good health (not recorded which). Both conserved end residues are part of each CDR3. The order of the fields is V gene, J gene, clone size, D gene, CDR3 DNA, CDR3 protein. The D gene is left open where the match is weak. Some rows have no size entry. The others give once, few or many, or a class for an expanded clone.

V: TRBV7-9; J: TRBJ1-1; size: few; D: .; DNA: TGTGCCAGCAGCCCGGCTTCGCAGGGTGAAGCTTTCTTT; CDR3: CASSPASQGEAFF
V: TRBV9; J: TRBJ2-1; size: many; D: .; DNA: TGTGCCAGCAGTACGGGCGATGAGCAGTTCTTC; CDR3: CASSTGDEQFF
V: TRBV20-1; J: TRBJ1-5; size: many; D: .; DNA: TGCAGTGCACCCACGGCGGGACGGCTCAATCAGCCCCAGCATTTT; CDR3: CSAPTAGRLNQPQHF
V: TRBV9; J: TRBJ2-2; size: many; D: TRBD2; DNA: TGTGCCAGCAGCGAGCCCGGGGAGGGTGGTGGTACCGGGGAGCTGTTTTTT; CDR3: CASSEPGEGGGTGELFF
V: TRBV2; J: TRBJ2-3; size: many; D: .; DNA: TGTGCCAGCAGCAGCGCCGGGACATCCGACACAGATACGCAGTATTTT; CDR3: CASSSAGTSDTDTQYF
V: TRBV20-1; J: TRBJ2-1; size: many; D: TRBD2; DNA: TGCAGTGCTGGGGCTTTCACTAGCGGGGGTGGGAATGAGCAGTTCTTC; CDR3: CSAGAFTSGGGNEQFF
V: TRBV28; J: TRBJ2-3; size: many; D: .; DNA: TGTGCCAGCAGTTTATCTAACAGAGATACGCAGTATTTT; CDR3: CASSLSNRDTQYF
V: TRBV24-1; J: TRBJ2-6; size: many; D: .; DNA: TGTGCCACCAGTGATCCCCTACTCTCTGGGGCCAACGTCCTGACTTTC; CDR3: CATSDPLLSGANVLTF
V: TRBV5-1; J: TRBJ1-6; size: many; D: .; DNA: TGCGCCAGCAGCCCGGGACTATCTTCAGATTCACCCCTCCACTTT; CDR3: CASSPGLSSDSPLHF
V: TRBV20-1; J: TRBJ1-1; size: many; D: TRBD1; DNA: TGCAGTGCTAGGGGACAGGGGGCGAAGTTTAGCACTGAAGCTTTCTTT; CDR3: CSARGQGAKFSTEAFF
V: TRBV7-2; J: TRBJ2-1; size: few; D: TRBD2; DNA: TGTGCCAGCAGCTTACGTCTAGCGGGGTCCGATGAGCAGTTCTTC; CDR3: CASSLRLAGSDEQFF
V: TRBV27; J: TRBJ1-1; size: many; D: .; DNA: TGTGCCAGCAGTTCTACGTGGGCGGGGGGGAAGAACACTGAAGCTTTCTTT; CDR3: CASSSTWAGGKNTEAFF
V: TRBV3-1; J: TRBJ2-5; size: many; D: .; DNA: TGTGCCAGCAGCCAAGGCTCTACAGGCGAGACCCAGTACTTC; CDR3: CASSQGSTGETQYF
V: TRBV20-1; J: TRBJ2-5; size: many; D: .; DNA: TGCAGTGCTAGGGGACAAGAGACCCAGTACTTC; CDR3: CSARGQETQYF
V: TRBV19; J: TRBJ2-4; size: many; D: .; DNA: TGTGCCAGTATGGAGGTGGCCCAAAACATTCAGTACTTC; CDR3: CASMEVAQNIQYF
V: TRBV19; J: TRBJ1-5; size: .; D: TRBD1; DNA: TGTGCCAGTAGTGTTCGACAGGGTTGGCAGCCCCAGCATTTT; CDR3: CASSVRQGWQPQHF
V: TRBV2; J: TRBJ1-4; size: .; D: .; DNA: TGTGCCAGCAGCGAGACGGGGAATGAAAAACTGTTTTTT; CDR3: CASSETGNEKLFF
V: TRBV12-3/TRBV12-4; J: TRBJ2-3; size: many; D: .; DNA: TGTGCCAGCACCTTCGCAGGGGTGGGAGATACGCAGTATTTT; CDR3: CASTFAGVGDTQYF
V: TRBV6-5; J: TRBJ2-2; size: many; D: .; DNA: TGTGCCAGCAGTTACTCGAATCCCGGGGAGCTGTTTTTT; CDR3: CASSYSNPGELFF
V: TRBV5-1; J: TRBJ2-2; size: many; D: .; DNA: TGCGCCAGCAGCTTCGGGGCTGGCGGGGAGCTGTTTTTT; CDR3: CASSFGAGGELFF
V: TRBV20-1; J: TRBJ2-7; size: many; D: .; DNA: TGCAGTGCTTGTGGGGGGGGCTTGAAGGACGAGCAGTACTTC; CDR3: CSACGGGLKDEQYF
V: TRBV7-2; J: TRBJ2-3; size: many; D: TRBD2; DNA: TGTGCCAGCAGCACCGGGGGGGGGTCCTTCACAGATACGCAGTATTTT; CDR3: CASSTGGGSFTDTQYF
V: TRBV5-1; J: TRBJ2-7; size: .; D: .; DNA: TGCGCCAGCAGATTGGGGGGTATTAACGAGCAGTACTTC; CDR3: CASRLGGINEQYF
V: TRBV28; J: TRBJ1-2; size: many; D: TRBD1; DNA: TGTGCCAGCAGCTCCGGGACAGGGACGGGTGGCTACACCTTC; CDR3: CASSSGTGTGGYTF
V: TRBV29-1; J: TRBJ2-2; size: many; D: TRBD2; DNA: TGCAGCGTCCTAACTAGCGGTGGTACCGGGGAGCTGTTTTTT; CDR3: CSVLTSGGTGELFF
V: TRBV28; J: TRBJ2-4; size: many; D: .; DNA: TGTGCCAGCAGTCCGGTCCACAGTTCTCTAGCCAAAAACATTCAGTACTTC; CDR3: CASSPVHSSLAKNIQYF
V: TRBV28; J: TRBJ2-2; size: many; D: .; DNA: TGTGCCAGCAGGACAGAAATCGCGAACACCGGGGAGCTGTTTTTT; CDR3: CASRTEIANTGELFF
V: TRBV5-6; J: TRBJ1-2; size: many; D: .; DNA: TGTGCCAGCAGCTTACCCGGGACCTCTGGCTATGGCTACACCTTC; CDR3: CASSLPGTSGYGYTF